The 18 T cell receptor beta chains given below trace back to one sample, sequenced in a study of blood T cell repertoires in COVID-19. Here immunoSEQ multiplex PCR was the method, and the copy in TCRdb shows in-frame clones only, minus some. The data hold 310,000 or so clones, with 87% observed a single time. Input material: PBMCs or T cells enriched from blood (not recorded which). These receptors all come from a woman in her late teens or twenties who had recovered from COVID-19.

The chain joins TRBV7-9 to TRBJ1-4, with D hard to call. The germline V gene has CDR1 SEHNR and CDR2 FQNEAQ (reference sequence). There are 17 residues in the CDR3. V lost 4 bases and J 5 bases, leaving 20 bases between the germline ends. The CDR3 DNA is TGTGCCAGCAGCTCGTACCTTACCGCGACACAGAATGAAAAACTGTTTTTT. It yields the protein CASSSYLTATQNEKLFF.

The V gene is TRBV19, the J gene TRBJ1-1; 8 bases fit TRBD1. This CDR3 is built from 15 residues. Trimming removed 5 bases from V and 4 bases from J; junction bases left unmatched: 9. CDR1 and CDR2 (germline): LNHDA, SQIVND (reference sequence). CDR3 DNA: TGTGCCAGTAGTGGACCGGGACAGGCGGCCACTGAAGCTTTCTTT. Amino acids: CASSGPGQAATEAFF.

This chain links TRBV5-1 with TRBJ2-7; 10 bases are a match to TRBD2. This CDR3 has 18 residues. Germline V CDR1 and CDR2: SGHRS, YFSETQ. V shed 3 bases, J shed 3 bases, and the junction held 15 bases outside the gene matches. CDR3 residues: CASSSGLAAPGVNYEQYF. CDR3 nucleotide sequence: TGCGCCAGCAGCTCCGGACTAGCGGCTCCCGGGGTAAACTACGAGCAGTACTTC.

This clone has only one observation. The chain carries TRBV9 and TRBJ2-3; 7 bases map to TRBD2. V lost 0 bases to trimming and J lost 8 bases; unmatched junction nucleotides: 6. CDR3 length: 14 residues. Germline assignment: CDR1 SGDLS and CDR2 YYNGEE. The CDR3 region is CASSVVSSGGTQYF. CDR3 sequence (DNA): TGTGCCAGCAGCGTAGTGTCTAGCGGCGGTACGCAGTATTTT.

The chain combines TRBV27 with TRBJ1-1; a weak D match, TRBD1 (5 bases). V lost 6 bases and J 2 bases, leaving 16 bases between the germline ends. The CDR3 is made up of 15 amino acids. Germline assignment: CDR1 MNHEY and CDR2 SMNVEV (reference sequence). In nucleotides, the CDR3 is TGTGCCAGCAGATTGGCGGGGGGACTTAACACTGAAGCTTTCTTT. Translating it yields CASRLAGGLNTEAFF.

This sequence joins TRBV7-8 and TRBJ2-5, with D unresolved. CDR3 length: 14 amino acids. CDR1 and CDR2 (germline): SGHVS, FQNEAQ. V was trimmed by 0 bases and J by 1 base, leaving 6 bases between them. For the CDR3, the DNA is TGTGCCAGCAGCTTAGCCCTACTCCAAGAGACCCAGTACTTC. Its protein product is CASSLALLQETQYF.

For the CDR3, the DNA is TGTGCCAGCAGCCCAATTTCCGGGACAGGGCCCTCCTACGAGCAGTACTTC. This translates into CASSPISGTGPSYEQYF. The chain links TRBV3-1 (or the pseudogene TRBV3-2) to TRBJ2-7, with 9 positions matching TRBD1. The CDR3 runs 17 residues. With 4 bases clipped from V and 0 bases from J, the junction kept 10 bases outside the gene matches. CDR1 is LGHDT and CDR2 is YNNKEL in the germline V gene (reference sequence).

CDR3 in DNA: TGTGCCAGCAGTCCTTGGGACAGTAGCAATCAGCCCCAGCATTTT. Its protein product is CASSPWDSSNQPQHF. The chain combines TRBV27 with TRBJ1-5; TRBD1 matches 7 bases. Losses at the gene ends were 5 bases for V and 0 bases for J; bases not matched to a gene: 4. The CDR3 has 15 amino acids. CDR1 and CDR2 from the germline V gene are MNHEY and SMNVEV (reference sequence).

The V gene is TRBV5-1, the J gene TRBJ2-2; no firm D call. Germline loops: CDR1 SGHRS, CDR2 YFSETQ. Trimming stripped 0 bases from V and 4 bases from J, with 10 bases between. This CDR3 spans 15 amino acids. In DNA, the CDR3 is TGCGCCAGCAGCTTGGTGTTTTTGAGCACCGGGGAGCTGTTTTTT. Translating it yields CASSLVFLSTGELFF.

Comments on this clone: One junction end disagrees with the germline gene, perhaps due to a read error. The chain links TRBV12-3 or TRBV12-4 to TRBJ1-3, with D uncertain. The CDR3 spans 12 residues. In DNA, the CDR3 is TGTGCCAGCAGTTTCGCGGGCTTATCGTCGGATTTT. Translated, it gives CASSFAGLSSDF.

This chain joins TRBV29-1 and TRBJ2-1, with D possibly TRBD2 on 5 matching bases. The CDR3 is 14 residues long. Germline V gene sequence: CDR1 SQVTM, CDR2 ANQGSEA. Trimming removed 5 bases at V and 9 bases at J, with 20 bases between. CDR3: CSVPAGPRRSEQFF. For the CDR3, the DNA is TGCAGCGTTCCGGCGGGCCCCCGGCGCAGTGAGCAGTTCTTC.

The J gene is TRBJ1-4, the V gene TRBV5-6; a possible D gene is TRBD1 (5 bases). Germline V CDR1 and CDR2: SGHDT, YYEEEE. V was clipped by 4 bases and J by 4 bases, with 14 bases between them. This CDR3 has 15 residues. The CDR3 DNA sequence: TGTGCCAGCAGCAACGGGCCGGACAATAATGAAAAACTGTTTTTT. This sequence encodes CASSNGPDNNEKLFF.

This rearrangement joins TRBV11-2 to TRBJ2-7, with no clear D. The CDR3 loop spans 15 amino acids. Germline CDR1 reads SGHAT; CDR2 reads FQNNGV. V was trimmed by 4 bases and J by 2 bases, leaving 15 bases between them. CDR3 DNA sequence: TGTGCCAGCAGCTCACACACGAGGATAGCCTACGAGCAGTACTTC. Its protein product is CASSSHTRIAYEQYF.

This chain links TRBV7-2 with TRBJ1-1; the D gene is possibly TRBD1 (5 bases). V was pared by 3 bases and J by 1 base, with 12 bases between. The CDR3 covers 15 residues. Per the germline V gene, CDR1 is SGHTA and CDR2 is FQGNSA. The DNA of the CDR3 is TGTGCCAGCAGCTTTTATGGGGGGGGGAACACTGAAGCTTTCTTT. It specifies CASSFYGGGNTEAFF.

This clone showed up just once. The CDR3 sequence is CASSLGQGRSIQYF. In DNA form, the CDR3 reads TGCGCCAGCAGCCTCGGACAGGGGAGGAGCATTCAGTACTTC. J is TRBJ2-4 and V is TRBV5-1, with 9 bases fitting TRBD1. The germline V gene encodes CDR1 SGHRS and CDR2 YFSETQ. This CDR3 has 14 residues. J was trimmed by 9 bases and V by 4 bases; bases with no gene match: 8.

This chain links TRBV12-3 or TRBV12-4 with TRBJ2-7, with TRBD2 matching 7 bases. The CDR3 is 13 amino acids. With V trimmed by 6 bases and J by 6 bases, 8 bases remained unmatched. The chain's CDR3 is CASRLRRESEQYF. The DNA for the CDR3 is TGTGCCAGCAGGTTGAGGCGGGAGTCCGAGCAGTACTTC.

The rearrangement links TRBV3-1 (or the pseudogene TRBV3-2) to TRBJ1-3; 7 bases are shared with TRBD1. Trimming took 6 bases from V and 2 from J; bases not matched to a gene: 7. Germline lookup yields CDR1 LGHDT and CDR2 YNNKEL (reference sequence). The CDR3 has 15 residues. The CDR3 loop reads CASSFDREPGNTIYF. The CDR3 region has the DNA TGTGCCAGCAGTTTTGACAGGGAACCTGGAAACACCATATATTTT.

The gene calls are TRBV7-7 and TRBJ2-5; a weak D match, TRBD1 (6 bases). Per germline, CDR1 SSHAT and CDR2 FNYEAQ (reference sequence). The CDR3 loop spans 18 amino acids. The ends were cut back, 1 base at V and 4 bases at J, with 22 bases in the middle. CDR3 residues: CASSLGGLGGIGGETQYF. The CDR3 region has the DNA TGTGCCAGCAGCTTAGGAGGGTTAGGAGGAATAGGGGGAGAGACCCAGTACTTC.